The TCR beta chain under discussion was sequenced for a study of Ad26.COV2.S vaccination and SARS-CoV-2 variants. The treatment here: 15 to 20 received Ad26.COV2.S at low or high dose, single or two shots; a few received placebo; per-sample allocation not given. Day 63 after the first injection of vaccine or placebo was the sampling time. An adult aged 18-55 years in Boston served as the donor. An Ad26 vector expressing Wuhan-strain SARS-CoV-2 spike served as the vaccine. Whole-study findings and limits: Substantial breadth was reportedly displayed by spike-specific CD8+ and CD4+ T cell responses after vaccination.

TCRdb's copy holds only in-frame clones and misses some; the assay was immunoSEQ multiplex PCR. The sample has around 320,000 clones; 86% are singletons. Germline loops: CDR1 SGHRS, CDR2 YFSETQ. The CDR3 has 17 residues. Trimming cost V 4 bases and J 1 base, with 20 bases left between them. As regards this clone: Its antigen is undetermined.

The chain links TRBV5-1 to TRBJ1-1; the D gene is possibly TRBD1 (5 bases). This sequence originates from a person between 18 and 65 years old who received the Ad26.COV2.S COVID-19 vaccine or a placebo. The sample in question was peripheral blood, obtained in a trial of Ad26.COV2.S vaccine versus placebo. This chain's CDR3 is CASSQLGSSGGNTEAFF. The CDR3 nucleotides read TGCGCCAGCAGCCAACTGGGGAGTAGCGGGGGGAACACTGAAGCTTTCTTT.